The 13 T cell receptor beta chains listed next were all sequenced from one sample in a study of T cells after yellow fever vaccination. TCRdb re-called the 5' RACE reads through MiXCR, storing one row per CDR3 protein. The sample has around 330,000 distinct CDR3 sequences; less than 4.5% are singletons. Sequences were derived from PBMCs, sampled on the day of the yellow fever booster vaccination. Receptors originate from a man aged 18-30 years who received the YFV17D yellow fever vaccine.

This clonotype was seen repeatedly, ten times or more. The chain joins TRBV5-1 to TRBJ2-1; D is ambiguous. Germline CDR1 and CDR2: SGHRS and YFSETQ. The CDR3 is 15 residues long. V was pared by 2 bases and J by 4 bases, with 13 bases between. This chain's CDR3 is CASSFEGNGYNEQFF. CDR3 DNA: TGCGCCAGCAGCTTCGAAGGAAACGGATACAATGAGCAGTTCTTC.

This clonotype has a count of ten or more. V is TRBV29-1 and J is TRBJ2-7; unclear D gene. CDR3 size: 11 residues. The V gene's germline CDR1 is SQVTM and CDR2 ANQGSEA. V was trimmed by 4 bases and J by 6 bases, leaving 10 bases between them. The CDR3 nucleotides read TGCAGCGTTGGATCAGGACCCGAGCAGTACTTC. This gives the protein CSVGSGPEQYF.

This clonotype was counted between two and nine times. The chain uses TRBV12-3 or TRBV12-4 and TRBJ1-6; 9 bases match TRBD1. V lost 5 bases, J lost 6 bases, and 5 bases stayed unmatched. This CDR3 contains 15 residues. The CDR3, as DNA: TGTGCCAGCAGTCTGACAGGGGGAGGTAATTCACCCCTCCACTTT. Translating it yields CASSLTGGGNSPLHF.

The chain combines TRBV10-3 with TRBJ2-5; D is perhaps TRBD2 (6 bases). Germline V CDR1 and CDR2: ENHRY, SYGVKD. Trimming took off 1 base at V and 2 bases at J, with 11 bases between the two ends. The CDR3 consists of 15 residues. CDR3 bases: TGTGCCATCAGTGAGTTCTCCGGGAGTCAAGAGACCCAGTACTTC. It translates to CAISEFSGSQETQYF.

The table lists this clonotype with many counts. The chain carries TRBV27 and TRBJ2-1, with a weak D call TRBD1 (5 bases). The CDR3 loop spans 13 amino acids. V lost 7 bases and J 8 bases, leaving 15 bases between the germline ends. Germline V gene sequence: CDR1 MNHEY, CDR2 SMNVEV (reference sequence). CDR3 in amino acids: CASTRSGIDEQFF. In DNA form, the CDR3 reads TGTGCCAGCACCCGATCAGGGATCGATGAGCAGTTCTTC.

This clonotype appeared a few times. The chain recombines TRBV2 with TRBJ2-1; 9 positions match TRBD2. Germline V gene data show CDR1 as SNHLY and CDR2 as FYNNEI. The J segment lost 7 bases and the V segment lost 4 bases, leaving 8 bases of the junction unmatched. This CDR3 spans 15 amino acids. CDR3 nucleotide sequence: TGTGCCAGCAGTGCCGAAGCGGGGGGTCCGAATGAGCAGTTCTTC. It translates to CASSAEAGGPNEQFF.

This clonotype was seen repeatedly, ten times or more. The V and J genes are TRBV3-1 and TRBJ2-3; 8 bases agree with TRBD2. The CDR3 loop spans 18 amino acids. V lost 4 bases to trimming and J lost 5 bases; unmatched junction nucleotides: 17. Germline loops: CDR1 LGHDT, CDR2 YNNKEL (reference sequence). The DNA for the CDR3 is TGTGCCAGCAGCCCCCCCAGTCGGGCGGGGGGTTGGATAGATACGCAGTATTTT. This sequence encodes CASSPPSRAGGWIDTQYF.

This clonotype was seen a handful of times. The chain has TRBV29-1 and TRBJ1-4; no firm D call. Trimming pared 8 bases from V and 1 base from J, leaving 8 bases between. The CDR3 totals 12 residues. The germline V gene has CDR1 SQVTM and CDR2 ANQGSEA. CDR3 nucleotide sequence: TGCAGCTGTATGGTAACTAATGAAAAACTGTTTTTT. Protein product: CSCMVTNEKLFF.

This clonotype has ten or more counts. The chain has TRBV7-2 and TRBJ1-1; D not certain. Germline V gene data show CDR1 as SGHTA and CDR2 as FQGNSA. V lost 4 bases and J lost 3, with 9 bases in between. There are 13 residues in the CDR3. CDR3 region: CASSSQGHTEAFF. The CDR3 coding sequence is TGTGCCAGCAGCTCCCAAGGACACACTGAAGCTTTCTTT.

The chain joins TRBV5-5 to TRBJ1-4; D not resolved. Between the trimmed V and J ends, which lost 7 bases and 0 bases, there was a span of 10 bases. The CDR3 contains 14 residues. Germline-derived CDR1 and CDR2 are SGHKS and YYEKEE (reference sequence). The chain's CDR3 is CASLRSPTNEKLFF. DNA for the CDR3: TGTGCCAGCCTCCGGAGCCCAACTAATGAAAAACTGTTTTTT.

V usage is TRBV12-3 or TRBV12-4 and J usage is TRBJ1-1, with 7 bases aligning to TRBD1. The CDR3 runs 12 residues. After removal of 6 bases from V and 11 bases from J, the junction contained 9 bases not matched to a gene. The CDR3 reads CASSRDRVTAFF. The CDR3 DNA reads as TGTGCCAGCAGCCGAGACAGGGTAACGGCTTTCTTT.

The chain uses TRBV12-3 or TRBV12-4 and TRBJ2-1; D may match TRBD1 or TRBD2 (5 bases each). CDR3 length: 14 residues. The V end lost 11 bases, the J end lost 2 bases, and 16 bases lay between the germline ends. CDR3 amino acids: CASVGGKTYNEQFF. The CDR3 region has the DNA TGTGCCTCGGTTGGGGGAAAGACCTACAATGAGCAGTTCTTC.

A word on this clonotype: This sequence may be a read error, since a much larger clone differs from it by one base. The CDR3 ends on some other residue instead of the conserved phenylalanine or tryptophan, so this is likely a read error. The DNA is omitted, as the CDR3 cannot be located on it reliably, and the CDR3 follows TCRdb's listing. V usage is TRBV29-1 and J usage is TRBJ2-3; the D call of TRBD1 is as the table states it, not checked on the DNA. The CDR3 extends over 11 residues, inclusive of both ends. Germline CDR1 and CDR2: SQVTM and ANQGSEA. CDR3 amino acids: CSVGSRTGYEV.